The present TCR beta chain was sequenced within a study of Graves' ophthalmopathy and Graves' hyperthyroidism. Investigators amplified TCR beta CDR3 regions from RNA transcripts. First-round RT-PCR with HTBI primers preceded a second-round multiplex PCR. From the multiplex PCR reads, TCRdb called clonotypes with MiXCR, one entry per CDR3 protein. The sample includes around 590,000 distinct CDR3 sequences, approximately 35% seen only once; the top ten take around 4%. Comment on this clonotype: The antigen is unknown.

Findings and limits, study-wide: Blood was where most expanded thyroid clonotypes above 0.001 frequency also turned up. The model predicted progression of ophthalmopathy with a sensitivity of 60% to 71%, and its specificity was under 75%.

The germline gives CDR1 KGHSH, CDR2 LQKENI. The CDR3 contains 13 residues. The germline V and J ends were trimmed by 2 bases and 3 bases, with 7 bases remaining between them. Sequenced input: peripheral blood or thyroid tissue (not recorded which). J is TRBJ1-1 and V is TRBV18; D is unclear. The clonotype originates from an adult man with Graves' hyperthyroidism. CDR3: CASSPTMDTEAFF. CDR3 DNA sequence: TGTGCCAGCTCACCAACTATGGACACTGAAGCTTTCTTT.